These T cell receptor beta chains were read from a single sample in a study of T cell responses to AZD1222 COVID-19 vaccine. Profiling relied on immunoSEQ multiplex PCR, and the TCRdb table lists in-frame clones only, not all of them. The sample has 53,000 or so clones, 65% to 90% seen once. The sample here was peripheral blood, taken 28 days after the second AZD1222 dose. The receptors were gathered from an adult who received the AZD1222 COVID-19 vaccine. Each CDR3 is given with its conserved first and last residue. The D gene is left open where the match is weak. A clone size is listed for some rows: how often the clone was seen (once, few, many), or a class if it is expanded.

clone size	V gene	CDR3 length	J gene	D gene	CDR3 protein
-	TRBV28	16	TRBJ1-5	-	CASRTRQGPLNQPQHF
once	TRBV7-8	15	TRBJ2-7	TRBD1	CASRRPGTGTYEQYF
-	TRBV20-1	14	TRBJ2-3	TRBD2	CSASTSGTADTQYF
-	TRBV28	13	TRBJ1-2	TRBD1	CASSLGQNYGYTF
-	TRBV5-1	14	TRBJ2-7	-	CASSLGGSLYEQYF
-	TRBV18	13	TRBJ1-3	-	CASSQGSGNTIYF
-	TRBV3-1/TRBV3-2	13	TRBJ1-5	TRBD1	CASSPDRDQPQHF
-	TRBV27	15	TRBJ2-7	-	CASSFGTLSSYEQYF
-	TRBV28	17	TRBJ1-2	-	CASRPTGGEAEVYGYTF
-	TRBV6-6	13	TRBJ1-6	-	CAIDSRGNSPLHF
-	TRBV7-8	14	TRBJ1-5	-	CASSLMKGNQPQHF
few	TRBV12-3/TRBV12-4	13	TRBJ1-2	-	CASSSDIRTGYTF
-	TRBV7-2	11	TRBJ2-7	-	CASSVGYEQYF
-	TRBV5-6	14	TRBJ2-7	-	CASSPIQRTYEQYF
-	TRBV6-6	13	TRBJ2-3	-	CASRPTSTDTQYF
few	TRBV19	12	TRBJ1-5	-	CASSILGQPQHF
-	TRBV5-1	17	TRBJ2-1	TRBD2	CASSLRTSGSRANEQFF
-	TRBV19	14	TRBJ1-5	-	CASSIDSGNQPQHF
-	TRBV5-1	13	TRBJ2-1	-	CASTNPVYDEQFF
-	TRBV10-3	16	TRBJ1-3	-	CAISDPGWGSGNTIYF
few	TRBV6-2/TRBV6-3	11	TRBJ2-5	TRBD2	CASSHAGTKYF
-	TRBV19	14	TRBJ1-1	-	CASSIGTGSSEAFF
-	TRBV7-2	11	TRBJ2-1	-	CASSLLAEQFF
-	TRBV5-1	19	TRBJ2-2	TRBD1	CASSSRTGGAIKNTGELFF
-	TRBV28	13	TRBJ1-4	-	CASSLARPEKLFF
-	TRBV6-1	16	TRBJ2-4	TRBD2	CASSEGGGRGLAIQYF
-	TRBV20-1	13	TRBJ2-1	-	CSASSPRGNEQFF
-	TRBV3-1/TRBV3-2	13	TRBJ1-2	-	CASSQAGGYGYTF
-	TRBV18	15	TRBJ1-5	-	CASSPAGHGNQPQHF
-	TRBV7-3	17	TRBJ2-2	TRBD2	CASSGSPPGGGTGELFF
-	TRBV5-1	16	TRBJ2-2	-	CASSLASSPSSGELFF
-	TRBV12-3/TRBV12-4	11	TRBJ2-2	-	CASSPRGELFF
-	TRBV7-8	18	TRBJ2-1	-	CASSREAGGQGPYNEQFF
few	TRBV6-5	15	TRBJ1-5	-	CASIDAGGSNQPQHF
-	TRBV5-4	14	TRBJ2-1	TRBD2	CASSPEGLAGDKFF
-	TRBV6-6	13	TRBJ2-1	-	CASSYPGQNEQFF
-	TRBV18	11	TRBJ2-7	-	CASSPGTGQYF
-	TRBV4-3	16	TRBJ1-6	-	CASSQDPGPMSSPLHF
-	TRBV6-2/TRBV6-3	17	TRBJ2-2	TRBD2	CASSYYPGLMNTGELFF
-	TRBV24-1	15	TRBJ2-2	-	CATSLNSVDTGELFF
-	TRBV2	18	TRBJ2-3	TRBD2	CASSEPAGLGSLTDTQYF
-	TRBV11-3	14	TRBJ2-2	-	CASSLAVGTGELFF
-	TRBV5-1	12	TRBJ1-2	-	CASRQDSYGYTF
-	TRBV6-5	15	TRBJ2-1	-	CASSYSWGSYNEQFF
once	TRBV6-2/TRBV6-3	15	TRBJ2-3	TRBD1	CASSPGTESTDTQYF
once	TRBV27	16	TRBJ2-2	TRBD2	CVSTSLAGGRTGELFF
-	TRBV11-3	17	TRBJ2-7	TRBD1	CASSFGRRDRYPYEQYF
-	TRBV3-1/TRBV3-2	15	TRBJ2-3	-	CASSQDRAGGDTQYF
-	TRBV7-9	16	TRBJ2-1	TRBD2	CAIPGTSGRAMDEQFF
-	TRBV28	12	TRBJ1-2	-	CASKMENYGYTF
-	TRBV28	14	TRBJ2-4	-	CASRSGVAKNIQYF